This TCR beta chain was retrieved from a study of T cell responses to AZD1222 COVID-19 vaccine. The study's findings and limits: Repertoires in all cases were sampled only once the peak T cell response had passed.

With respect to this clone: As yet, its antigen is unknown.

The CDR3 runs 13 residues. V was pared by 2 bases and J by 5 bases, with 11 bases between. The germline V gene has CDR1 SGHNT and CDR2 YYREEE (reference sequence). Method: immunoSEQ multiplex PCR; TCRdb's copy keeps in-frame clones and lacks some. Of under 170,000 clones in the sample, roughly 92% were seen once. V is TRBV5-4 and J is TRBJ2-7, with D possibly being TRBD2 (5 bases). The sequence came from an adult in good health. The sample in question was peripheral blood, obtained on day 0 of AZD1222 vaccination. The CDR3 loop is CASSFRGNDEQYV. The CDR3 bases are TGTGCCAGCAGCTTCCGGGGAAACGACGAGCAGTACGTC.